This record looks at one T cell receptor beta chain sequence and its context. The target antigen is unknown. From RNA transcripts, TCR beta CDR3 regions were amplified. Researchers ran a first-round RT-PCR on the TCR CDR3 using the HTBI primer set. TCRdb re-called the multiplex PCR reads through MiXCR, storing one row per CDR3 protein. The sample lists a few hundred thousand distinct CDR3 sequences, around 15% occurring once. This specimen belongs to a study of T cells in Graves' hyperthyroidism and ophthalmopathy. The wider study: The authors collected peripheral blood at initial diagnosis, before any treatment.

Points from the study as a whole: Ophthalmopathy and stable hyperthyroidism were told apart by a 13 V-J model. Appearing also in blood were most of the thyroid clonotypes expanded above 0.001.

CDR3 length: 15 residues. Deletions cut 0 bases from V and 0 bases from J, with 10 bases between. The V gene's germline CDR1 is SGHKS and CDR2 YYEKEE (reference sequence). The rearrangement links TRBV5-5 to TRBJ2-7; D gene unclear. Sequencing was done on a sample of blood. The receptor's source is a woman aged 30 to 39 with Graves' ophthalmopathy. CDR3 residues: CASSLAPKLSYEQYF. The CDR3 bases are TGTGCCAGCAGCTTGGCCCCTAAACTCTCCTACGAGCAGTACTTC.